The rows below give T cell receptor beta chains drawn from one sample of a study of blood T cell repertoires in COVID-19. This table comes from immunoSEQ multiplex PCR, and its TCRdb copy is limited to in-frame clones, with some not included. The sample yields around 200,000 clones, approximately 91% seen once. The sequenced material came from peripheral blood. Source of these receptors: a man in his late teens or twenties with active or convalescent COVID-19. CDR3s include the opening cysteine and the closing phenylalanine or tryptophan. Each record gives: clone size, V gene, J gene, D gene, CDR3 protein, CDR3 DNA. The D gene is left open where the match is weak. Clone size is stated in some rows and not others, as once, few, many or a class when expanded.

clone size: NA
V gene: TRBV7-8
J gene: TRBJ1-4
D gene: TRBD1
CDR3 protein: CASSYRGDREKLFF
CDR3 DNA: TGTGCCAGCAGCTACCGGGGGGACAGGGAAAAACTGTTTTTT

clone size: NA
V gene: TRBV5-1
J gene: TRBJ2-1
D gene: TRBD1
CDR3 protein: CASSLGGTGIYNEQFF
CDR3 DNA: TGCGCCAGCAGCTTGGGGGGGACAGGGATCTACAATGAGCAGTTCTTC

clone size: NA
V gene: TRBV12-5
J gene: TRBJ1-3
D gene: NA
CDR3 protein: CASGSGNSGNTIYF
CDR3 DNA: TGTGCTAGTGGTTCCGGTAACTCTGGAAACACCATATATTTT

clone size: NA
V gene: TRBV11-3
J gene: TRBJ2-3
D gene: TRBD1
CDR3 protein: CASSLRTGASTDTQYF
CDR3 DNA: TGTGCCAGCAGCTTACGGACAGGAGCTAGCACAGATACGCAGTATTTT

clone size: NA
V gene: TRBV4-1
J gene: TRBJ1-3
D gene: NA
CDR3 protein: CASSQDSGTGNTIYF
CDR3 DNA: TGCGCCAGCAGCCAAGATTCAGGGACTGGAAACACCATATATTTT

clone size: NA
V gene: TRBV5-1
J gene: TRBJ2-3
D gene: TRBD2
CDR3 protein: CASSLGGLAGVADTQYF
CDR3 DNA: TGCGCCAGCAGCCTCGGAGGACTAGCGGGAGTGGCAGATACGCAGTATTTT

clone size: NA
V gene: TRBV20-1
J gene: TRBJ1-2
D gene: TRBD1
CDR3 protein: CSASVGGDYGYTF
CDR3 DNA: TGCAGTGCTAGTGTAGGGGGCGACTATGGCTACACCTTC

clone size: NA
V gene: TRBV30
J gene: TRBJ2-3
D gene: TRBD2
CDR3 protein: CAWSSAGADTQYF
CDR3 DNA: TGTGCCTGGAGCTCAGCGGGGGCAGATACGCAGTATTTT

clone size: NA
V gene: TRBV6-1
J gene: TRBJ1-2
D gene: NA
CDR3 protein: CASSEGRGGGYTF
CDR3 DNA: TGTGCCAGCAGTGAAGGCAGGGGCGGAGGCTACACCTTC

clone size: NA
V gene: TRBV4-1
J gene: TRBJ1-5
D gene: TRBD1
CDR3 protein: CASSHVTGAFNQPQHF
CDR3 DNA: TGCGCCAGCAGCCACGTGACAGGGGCCTTCAATCAGCCCCAGCATTTT

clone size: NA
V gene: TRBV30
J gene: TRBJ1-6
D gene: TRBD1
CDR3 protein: CAWNRRGQMNSPLHF
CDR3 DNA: TGTGCCTGGAACCGAAGGGGACAGATGAATTCACCCCTCCACTTT

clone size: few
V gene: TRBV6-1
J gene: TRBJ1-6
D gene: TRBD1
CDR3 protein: CASSEGGTGGSPLHF
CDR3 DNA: TGTGCCAGCAGTGAAGGCGGGACAGGGGGTTCACCCCTCCACTTT

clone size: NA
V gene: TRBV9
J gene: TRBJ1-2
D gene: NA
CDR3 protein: CASSVDHSNNYGYTF
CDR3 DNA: TGTGCCAGCAGCGTAGATCACAGCAATAACTATGGCTACACCTTC

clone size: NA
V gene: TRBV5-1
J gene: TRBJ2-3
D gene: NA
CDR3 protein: CASSPGASGFSTDTQYF
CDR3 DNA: TGCGCCAGCAGCCCGGGGGCTAGCGGATTTAGCACAGATACGCAGTATTTT

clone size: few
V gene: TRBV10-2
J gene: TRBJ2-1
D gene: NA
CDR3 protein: CASTERGYEQFF
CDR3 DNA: TGCGCCAGCACCGAAAGGGGATATGAGCAGTTCTTC

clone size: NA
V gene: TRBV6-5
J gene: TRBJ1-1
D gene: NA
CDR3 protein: CASTRAGMGNTEAFF
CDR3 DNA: TGTGCCAGCACCCGAGCAGGGATGGGGAACACTGAAGCTTTCTTT

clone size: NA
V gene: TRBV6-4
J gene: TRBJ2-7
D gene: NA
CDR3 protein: CASSDSWRALTRQYF
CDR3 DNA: TGTGCCAGCAGTGACTCGTGGCGGGCTCTTACGCGACAGTACTTC

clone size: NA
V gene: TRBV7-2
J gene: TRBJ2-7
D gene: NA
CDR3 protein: CASSLVLGRLSYEQYF
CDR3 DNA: TGTGCCAGCAGCTTAGTCTTGGGGAGGCTATCCTACGAGCAGTACTTC

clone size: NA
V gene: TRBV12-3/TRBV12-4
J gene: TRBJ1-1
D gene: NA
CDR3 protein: CASSLTQDTEAFF
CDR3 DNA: TGTGCCAGCAGTTTGACCCAGGACACTGAAGCTTTCTTT

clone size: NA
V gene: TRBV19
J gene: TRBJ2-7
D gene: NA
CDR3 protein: CASSISPALQSEQYF
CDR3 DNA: TGTGCCAGTAGTATCTCGCCCGCCTTACAATCTGAGCAGTACTTC

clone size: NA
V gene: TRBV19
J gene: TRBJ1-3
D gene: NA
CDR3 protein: CASSIQSGMPGNTIYF
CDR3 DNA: TGTGCCAGTAGTATCCAATCGGGGATGCCTGGAAACACCATATATTTT

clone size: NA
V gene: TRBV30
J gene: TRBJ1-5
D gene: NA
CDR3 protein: CAWSVKTDQPQHF
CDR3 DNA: TGTGCCTGGAGTGTAAAAACGGATCAGCCCCAGCATTTT

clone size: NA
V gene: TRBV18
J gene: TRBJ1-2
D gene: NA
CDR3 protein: CASSPTTGPYGYTF
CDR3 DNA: TGTGCCAGCTCACCTACGACAGGACCCTATGGCTACACCTTC

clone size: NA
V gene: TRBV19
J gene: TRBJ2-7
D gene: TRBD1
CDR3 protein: CASSIATGGYEQYF
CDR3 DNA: TGTGCCAGTAGTATAGCGACAGGGGGCTACGAGCAGTACTTC

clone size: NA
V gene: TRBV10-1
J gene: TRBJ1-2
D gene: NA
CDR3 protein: CASSGEQGRLPGGYTF
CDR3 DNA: TGCGCCAGCAGTGGGGAACAGGGTAGGCTTCCGGGTGGCTACACCTTC

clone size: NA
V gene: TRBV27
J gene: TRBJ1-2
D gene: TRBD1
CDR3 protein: CASSLSRDRANYGYTF
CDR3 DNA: TGTGCCAGCAGTTTATCTCGGGACAGGGCAAACTATGGCTACACCTTC

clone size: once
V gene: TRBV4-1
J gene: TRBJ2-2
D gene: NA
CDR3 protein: CASSQPGSYTGELFF
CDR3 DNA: TGCGCCAGCAGCCAGCCGGGGAGTTACACCGGGGAGCTGTTTTTT

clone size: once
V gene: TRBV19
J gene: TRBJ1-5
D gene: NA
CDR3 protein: CASTLTVFAPQHF
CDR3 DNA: TGTGCCAGTACCCTGACAGTTTTCGCGCCCCAGCATTTT

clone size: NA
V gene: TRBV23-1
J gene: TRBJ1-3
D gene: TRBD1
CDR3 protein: CASSHPHRTGVRNTIYF
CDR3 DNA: TGCGCCAGCAGTCACCCACACCGGACAGGGGTTAGAAACACCATATATTTT

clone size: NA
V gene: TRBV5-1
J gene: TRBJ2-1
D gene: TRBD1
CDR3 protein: CASSKSGTGNEQFF
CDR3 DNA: TGCGCCAGCAGCAAATCCGGGACAGGCAATGAGCAGTTCTTC

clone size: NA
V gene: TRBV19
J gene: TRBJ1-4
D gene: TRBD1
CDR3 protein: CASSRRTGRGEKLFF
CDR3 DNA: TGTGCCAGTAGTAGGCGGACAGGGCGAGGAGAAAAACTGTTTTTT

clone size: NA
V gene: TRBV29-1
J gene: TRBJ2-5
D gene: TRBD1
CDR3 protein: CSVDGQGVFETQYF
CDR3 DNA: TGCAGCGTTGATGGGCAGGGGGTATTTGAGACCCAGTACTTC

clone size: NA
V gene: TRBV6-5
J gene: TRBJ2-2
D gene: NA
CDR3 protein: CASSSPGVGRTGELFF
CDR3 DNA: TGTGCCAGCAGTTCACCCGGGGTGGGTCGCACCGGGGAGCTGTTTTTT

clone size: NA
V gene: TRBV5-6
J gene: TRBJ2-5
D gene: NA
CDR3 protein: CASSWRETQYF
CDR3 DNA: TGTGCCAGCAGCTGGAGGGAGACCCAGTACTTC

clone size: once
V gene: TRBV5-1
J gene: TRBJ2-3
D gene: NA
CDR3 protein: CASSSTVSTDTQYF
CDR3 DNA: TGCGCCAGCAGCTCGACAGTTAGCACAGATACGCAGTATTTT

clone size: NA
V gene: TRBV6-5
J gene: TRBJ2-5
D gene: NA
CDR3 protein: CASSYPGQETQYF
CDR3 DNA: TGTGCCAGCAGTTACCCAGGACAAGAGACCCAGTACTTC

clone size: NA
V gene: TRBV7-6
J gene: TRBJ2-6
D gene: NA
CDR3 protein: CASSPRAMEAGANVLTF
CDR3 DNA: TGTGCCAGCAGCCCGAGAGCAATGGAGGCTGGGGCCAACGTCCTGACTTTC

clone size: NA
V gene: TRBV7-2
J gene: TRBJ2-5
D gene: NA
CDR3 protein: CASSLDRYQETQYF
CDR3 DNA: TGTGCCAGCAGCTTAGACAGGTACCAAGAGACCCAGTACTTC

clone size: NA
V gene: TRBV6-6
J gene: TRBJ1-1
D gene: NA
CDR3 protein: CASRLTGYDTEAFF
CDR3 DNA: TGTGCCAGCAGGCTCACAGGATACGACACTGAAGCTTTCTTT

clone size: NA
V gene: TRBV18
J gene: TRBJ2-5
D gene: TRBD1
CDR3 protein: CASSPRQGWETQYF
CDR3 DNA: TGTGCCAGCTCACCACGACAGGGTTGGGAGACCCAGTACTTC

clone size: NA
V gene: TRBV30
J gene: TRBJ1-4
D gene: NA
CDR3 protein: CAWTRVSTNEKLFF
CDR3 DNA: TGTGCCTGGACTCGGGTCTCAACTAATGAAAAACTGTTTTTT